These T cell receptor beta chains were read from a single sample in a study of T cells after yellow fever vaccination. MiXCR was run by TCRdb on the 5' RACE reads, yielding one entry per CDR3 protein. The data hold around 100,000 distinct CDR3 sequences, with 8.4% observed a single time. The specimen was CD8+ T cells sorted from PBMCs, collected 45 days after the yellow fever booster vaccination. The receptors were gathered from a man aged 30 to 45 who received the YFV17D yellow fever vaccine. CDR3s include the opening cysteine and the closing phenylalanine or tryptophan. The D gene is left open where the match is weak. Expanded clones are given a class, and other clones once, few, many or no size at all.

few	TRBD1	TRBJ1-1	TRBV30	TGTGCCTGGAACAGCCCCGGGACAGCAAACACTGAAGCTTTCTTT	CAWNSPGTANTEAFF
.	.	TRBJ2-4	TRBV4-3	TGCGCCAGCAGCCAAGATCAGGGGCCACCCCACATTCAGTACTTC	CASSQDQGPPHIQYF
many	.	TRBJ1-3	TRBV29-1	TGCAGCGTTGAAGCACAAAACTCTGGAAACACCATATATTTT	CSVEAQNSGNTIYF
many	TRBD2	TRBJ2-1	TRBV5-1	TGCGCCAGCAGCTTGGGGGGACTAGCGTTAGATGAGCAGTTCTTC	CASSLGGLALDEQFF
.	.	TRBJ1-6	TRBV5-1	TGCGCCAGCAGCTTGGAGTCAGGACTTTATTCACCCCTCCACTTT	CASSLESGLYSPLHF
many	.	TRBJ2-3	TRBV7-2	TGTGCCAGCAGCTTAGCGGGAATTGCAGATACGCAGTATTTT	CASSLAGIADTQYF
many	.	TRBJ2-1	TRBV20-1	TGCAGTGCTCGCGGGACTCTTTACAATGAGCAGTTCTTC	CSARGTLYNEQFF
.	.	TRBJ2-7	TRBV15	TGTGCCACCAGCAGACTCGGGACCGGACACGAGCAGTACTTC	CATSRLGTGHEQYF
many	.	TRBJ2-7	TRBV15	TGTGCCACCAGCAGGGCCGGGATTCTAGAGCAGTACTTC	CATSRAGILEQYF
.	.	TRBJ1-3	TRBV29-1	TGCAGCGTCTTCACGTGCTGGGACACCATATATTTT	CSVFTCWDTIYF
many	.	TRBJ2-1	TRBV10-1	TGCGCCAGCAGTGCAGTTGGCTCGAACAATGAGCAGTTCTTC	CASSAVGSNNEQFF
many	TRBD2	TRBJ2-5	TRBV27	TGTGCCAGCAGTTTTCTAGCGGGAGTTCAAGAGACCCAGTACTTC	CASSFLAGVQETQYF
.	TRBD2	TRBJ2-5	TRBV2	TGTGCCAGCAGTGATGGCGGGAGATCCCAAGAGACCCAGTACTTC	CASSDGGRSQETQYF
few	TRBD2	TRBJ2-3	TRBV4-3	TGCGCCAGCAGCCAAAACCAAGCGGGACGGAGCACAGATACGCAGTATTTT	CASSQNQAGRSTDTQYF
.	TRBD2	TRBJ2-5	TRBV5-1	TGCGCCAGCGGCTATCCAGCGGGAGGGGAGACCCAGTACTTC	CASGYPAGGETQYF
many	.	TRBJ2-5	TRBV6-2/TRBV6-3	TGTGCCAGCAGTTACCCGCCGAATGAGACCCAGTACTTC	CASSYPPNETQYF
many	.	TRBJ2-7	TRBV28	TGTGCCAGCAGTTCAGACTTCTCAGGGGCCTACGAGCAGTACTTC	CASSSDFSGAYEQYF
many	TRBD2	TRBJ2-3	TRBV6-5	TGTGCCAGCAGCCAACTAGCGGGAGGGTCCACAGATACGCAGTATTTT	CASSQLAGGSTDTQYF
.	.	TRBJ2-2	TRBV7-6	TGTGCCAGCAGCATGGGTCCAGGGGCAAACACCGGGGAGCTGTTTTTT	CASSMGPGANTGELFF
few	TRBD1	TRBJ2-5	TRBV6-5	TGTGCCAGCAGTTACGGGACAGAAGAGACCCAGTACTTC	CASSYGTEETQYF
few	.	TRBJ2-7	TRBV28	TGTGCCAGCAGTTTAGACAGGCGTGCTGACGAGCAGTACTTC	CASSLDRRADEQYF
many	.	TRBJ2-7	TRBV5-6	TGTGCCAGCAAGGATGGAGGGCTAATGGGGGAGCAGTACTTC	CASKDGGLMGEQYF
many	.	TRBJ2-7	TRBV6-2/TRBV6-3	TGTGCCAGCAGTTACTCGTCGAGGGGACCCACCTACGAGCAGTACTTC	CASSYSSRGPTYEQYF
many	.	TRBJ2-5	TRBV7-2	TGTGCCAGCAGCCATCAGGGAGGAGAGACCCAGTACTTC	CASSHQGGETQYF
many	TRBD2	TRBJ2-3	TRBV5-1	TGCGCCAGCAGCCACCCTGTAGCGGGGTCGGCAGATACGCAGTATTTT	CASSHPVAGSADTQYF
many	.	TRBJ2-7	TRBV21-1	TGTGCCAGCCCCCGAGGGCGACAGGGGTTAGATGGGTACGAGCAGTACTTC	CASPRGRQGLDGYEQYF
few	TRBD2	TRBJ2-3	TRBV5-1	TGCGCCAGCAGCACAACGGGACTAGCGGACACAGATACGCAGTATTTT	CASSTTGLADTDTQYF
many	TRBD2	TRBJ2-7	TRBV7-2	TGTGCCAGCAGCTTAAGTCCGGGAGGGTGGGAGCAGTACTTC	CASSLSPGGWEQYF
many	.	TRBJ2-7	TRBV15	TGTGCCACCAGCAGACAAGGACAGGAGCAGTACTTC	CATSRQGQEQYF
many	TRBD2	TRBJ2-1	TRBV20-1	TGCAGTGCTTTTCCCGGGACTAGCGCTTTTCCAGCCGATGAGCAGTTCTTC	CSAFPGTSAFPADEQFF
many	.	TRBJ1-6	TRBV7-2	TGTGCCAGCAGCTTAGATCTGTATTCACCCCTCCACTTT	CASSLDLYSPLHF
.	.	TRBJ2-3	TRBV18	TGTGCCAGCTCACCAGGGGTCACAGATACGCAGTATTTT	CASSPGVTDTQYF
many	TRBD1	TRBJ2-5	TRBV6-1	TGTGCCAGCAGACAGGGGCTGATGGAGACCCAGTACTTC	CASRQGLMETQYF
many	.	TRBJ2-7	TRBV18	TGTGCCAGCTCACCACCTCAAACAGGGCACGAGCAGTACTTC	CASSPPQTGHEQYF
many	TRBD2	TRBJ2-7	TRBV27	TGTGCCAGCAGACTTACCCGAGCTAGCGGGATCAACGAGCAGTACTTC	CASRLTRASGINEQYF
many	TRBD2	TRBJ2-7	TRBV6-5	TGTGCCAGCAGTTATCGGGAGGGCTACGAGCAGTACTTC	CASSYREGYEQYF
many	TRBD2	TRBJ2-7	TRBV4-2	TGTGCCAGCAGCCAAGAAACTAGCGGACTATCCTACGAGCAGTACTTC	CASSQETSGLSYEQYF
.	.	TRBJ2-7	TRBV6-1	TGTGCCAGCAGTGTCCTATCGGGCGAGCAGTACTTC	CASSVLSGEQYF
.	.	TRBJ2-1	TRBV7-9	TGTGCCAGCAGCATCATAGCTTGGGAGCAGTTCTTC	CASSIIAWEQFF
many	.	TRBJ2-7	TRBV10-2	TGCGCCAGCAGTGTTCCGGGAGAGCAGTACTTC	CASSVPGEQYF
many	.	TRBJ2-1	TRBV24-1	TGTGCCACCAGTGATTTGGCAAGCGGCAATGAGCAGTTCTTC	CATSDLASGNEQFF
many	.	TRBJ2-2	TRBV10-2	TGCGCCAGCAGCCACTTGGGACTCGAGCCGAACACCGGGGAGCTGTTTTTT	CASSHLGLEPNTGELFF
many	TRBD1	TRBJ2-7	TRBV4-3	TGCGCCAGCAGCCAAGAGGGGACAGGTTACTACGAGCAGTACTTC	CASSQEGTGYYEQYF
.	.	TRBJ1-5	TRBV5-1	TGCGCCAGCAGCTTGGAGGGGTCGGGCAGGACTGGAGAGCCCCAGCATTTT	CASSLEGSGRTGEPQHF
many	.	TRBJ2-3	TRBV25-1	TGTGCCAGCAGTGAATATTCCGGGGGAATCACAGATACGCAGTATTTT	CASSEYSGGITDTQYF
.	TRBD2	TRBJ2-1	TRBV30	TGTGCCTGGATGGATTTGGCTAGCGGGAGCTTTGGTGAGCAGTTCTTC	CAWMDLASGSFGEQFF
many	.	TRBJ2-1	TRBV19	TGTGCCAGTAGTATCTTGGTAGGCCCCTACAATGAGCAGTTCTTC	CASSILVGPYNEQFF